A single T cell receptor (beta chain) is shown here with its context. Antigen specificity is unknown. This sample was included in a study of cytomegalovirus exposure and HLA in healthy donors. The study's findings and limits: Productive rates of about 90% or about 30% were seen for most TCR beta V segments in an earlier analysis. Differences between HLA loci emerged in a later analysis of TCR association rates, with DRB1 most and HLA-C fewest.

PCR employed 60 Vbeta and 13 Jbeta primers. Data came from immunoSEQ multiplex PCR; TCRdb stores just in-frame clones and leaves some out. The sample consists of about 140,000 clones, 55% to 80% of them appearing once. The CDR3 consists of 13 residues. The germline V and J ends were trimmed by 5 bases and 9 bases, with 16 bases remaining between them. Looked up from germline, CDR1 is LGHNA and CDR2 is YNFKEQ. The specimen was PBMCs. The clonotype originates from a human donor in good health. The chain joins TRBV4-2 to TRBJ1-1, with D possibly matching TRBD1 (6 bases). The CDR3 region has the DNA TGTGCCAGCAGCGCGGCGGACAGCCGAAAAGCTTTCTTT. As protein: CASSAADSRKAFF.